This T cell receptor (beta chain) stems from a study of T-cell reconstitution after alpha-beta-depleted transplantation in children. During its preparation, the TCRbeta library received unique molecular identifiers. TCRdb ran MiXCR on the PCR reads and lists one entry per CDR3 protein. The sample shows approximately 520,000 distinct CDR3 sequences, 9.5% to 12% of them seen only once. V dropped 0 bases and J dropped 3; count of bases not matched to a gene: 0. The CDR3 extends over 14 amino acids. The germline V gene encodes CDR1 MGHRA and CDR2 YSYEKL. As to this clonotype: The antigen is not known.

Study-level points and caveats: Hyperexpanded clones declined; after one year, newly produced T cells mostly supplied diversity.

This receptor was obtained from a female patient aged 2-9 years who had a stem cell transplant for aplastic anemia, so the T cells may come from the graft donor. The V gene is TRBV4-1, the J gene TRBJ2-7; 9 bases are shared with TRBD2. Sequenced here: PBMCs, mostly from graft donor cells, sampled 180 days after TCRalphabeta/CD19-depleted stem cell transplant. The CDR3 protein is CASSQELAGYEQYF. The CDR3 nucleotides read TGCGCCAGCAGCCAAGAACTAGCGGGCTACGAGCAGTACTTC.